This T cell receptor beta chain was captured in a study of cytomegalovirus exposure and HLA in healthy donors. The PCR employed 60 Vbeta primers together with 13 Jbeta primers. Profiled with immunoSEQ multiplex PCR; TCRdb holds only in-frame clones, not every one. The sample lists about 120,000 clones, around 83% occurring once. Study-wide findings and caveats: More than 150 TCR beta chains were listed as cytomegalovirus-associated.

On this clone: Antigen: not known.

V was clipped by 4 bases and J by 1 base; unmatched bases: 4. CDR3 length: 14 residues. Germline CDR1 is MDHEN and CDR2 is SYDVKM. The sequence came from a woman in her sixties in good health and CMV-seropositive. The specimen sequenced was PBMCs. This chain joins TRBV28 and TRBJ2-7; 7 nucleotides agree with TRBD1. The CDR3 protein is CASSSPTGSYEQYF. Here the CDR3 DNA reads TGTGCCAGCAGTTCTCCGACAGGGTCCTACGAGCAGTACTTC.